The 7 T cell receptor beta chains in this list originate from one sample, sequenced in a study of cytomegalovirus exposure and HLA in healthy donors. It was with 60 Vbeta and 13 Jbeta primers that the PCR ran. Assay used: immunoSEQ multiplex PCR; TCRdb lists only in-frame clones, some missing. The sample has roughly 150,000 clones; 82% are singletons. The specimen sequenced was PBMCs. The receptors were sampled from a woman aged 45-59 years in good health and CMV-seropositive.

This chain joins TRBV19 and TRBJ1-2; 8 nucleotides align to TRBD1. The CDR3 is made up of 14 amino acids. J lost 7 bases, V lost 6 bases, and 10 bases had no gene match. The V gene's germline CDR1 is LNHDA and CDR2 SQIVND (reference sequence). The CDR3 loop is CASSPGGAGFGYTF. CDR3 DNA: TGTGCCAGTAGCCCAGGGGGCGCCGGGTTTGGCTACACCTTC. The complete variable domain, with remaining parts taken from reference TRBV19 and TRBJ1-2, reads DGGITQSPKYLFRKEGQNVTLSCEQNLNHDAMYWYRQDPGQGLRLIYYSQIVNDFQKGDIAEGYSVSREKKESFPLTVTSAQKNPTAFYLCASSPGGAGFGYTFGSGTRLTVV.

This clone was counted a single time. The V call is TRBV6-1, the J call TRBJ1-1; 9 positions agree with TRBD1. Germline V lookup: CDR1 MNHNS, CDR2 SASEGT. The J segment lost 4 bases and the V segment lost 4 bases, leaving 7 bases of the junction unmatched. CDR3 size: 15 residues. This CDR3 is CASSAQGTGSTEAFF. DNA for the CDR3: TGTGCCAGCAGTGCTCAGGGGACAGGGAGCACTGAAGCTTTCTTT.

The gene calls are TRBV4-1 and TRBJ2-2, with a possible D match to TRBD2 (5 bases). This CDR3 comprises 17 residues. Trimming removed 4 bases at V and 1 base at J, with 16 bases between. The germline V gene has CDR1 MGHRA and CDR2 YSYEKL. The DNA of the CDR3 is TGCGCCAGCAGCCTAGAAAGAGGACGGGGGAACACCGGGGAGCTGTTTTTT. Residues: CASSLERGRGNTGELFF.

The chain has TRBV30 and TRBJ1-5; D unclear. Germline lookup yields CDR1 GTSNPN and CDR2 SVGIG (reference sequence). The V end lost 0 bases, the J end lost 4 bases, and 7 bases lay between the germline ends. The CDR3 is 13 residues long. The CDR3 loop is CAWSVTANQPQHF. In DNA, the CDR3 is TGTGCCTGGAGTGTAACAGCTAATCAGCCCCAGCATTTT.

The chain employs TRBV5-1 and TRBJ2-7, with D maybe TRBD1 (7 bases). Germline CDR1 and CDR2: SGHRS and YFSETQ. V lost 4 bases, J lost 5 bases, and 19 bases lay in between. The CDR3 is 15 residues long. CDR3 DNA sequence: TGCGCCAGCAGCCTGACGACAGGGAGGAGGAACGAGCAGTACTTC. Protein: CASSLTTGRRNEQYF.

The chain combines TRBV6-5 with TRBJ1-2; 7 bases map to TRBD1. Germline loops: CDR1 MNHEY, CDR2 SVGAGI. Losses at the gene ends were 2 bases for V and 6 bases for J; bases not matched to a gene: 3. This CDR3 has 13 amino acids. The CDR3 DNA reads as TGTGCCAGCAGTTACGGGACAGACGATGGCTACACCTTC. This gives the protein CASSYGTDDGYTF.

The chain carries TRBV7-2 and TRBJ2-1; 7 bases are a match to TRBD1. The CDR3 totals 15 residues. Germline-derived CDR1 and CDR2 are SGHTA and FQGNSA. The V and J ends lost 4 bases and 2 bases, in that order; junction bases with no gene match: 5. The CDR3 region has the DNA TGTGCCAGCAGCTCCTCGGGACAGCCCTACAATGAGCAGTTCTTC. Its translation: CASSSSGQPYNEQFF.